This T cell receptor (beta chain) emerged from a study of lymphopenia after photon versus proton radiotherapy (dated by TCRdb to the late 2010s). At the level of the whole study: The study compared the immunological effects of photon versus proton radiation therapy in patients with gastrointestinal tumors who developed high-grade lymphopenia. The cohort included 20 patients with gastrointestinal tumors who developed lymphopenia after receiving either photon or proton therapy. The study was designed to characterize how the impact on the immune system differs between the two radiation modalities. General conclusions and limits of the study: Relative stability during treatment was observed in proton-treated patients, whereas loss of naive T cells and TCR diversity and gain of effector/memory populations were observed in photon-treated patients. After the lymphocyte count nadir, repertoires from photon-treated patients showed oligoclonal expansion, particularly of CD8+ Temra cells, and this expansion drove the decline in diversity. Across the cohort, among patients who died, a greater drop in TCR diversity after the nadir was inversely correlated with overall survival time. The survival association was examined only in patients who died, and the authors described better survival with proton therapy as a possibility, not as a demonstrated result.

The method behind the library was the immunoSEQ multiplex PCR assay. Deep sequencing of rearranged TCR beta loci, alongside multiparametric flow cytometry, was used to profile T cell repertoires. Entries here come from immuneACCESS through TCRdb and include only in-frame sequences with V and J called. Some clones fail to appear in such tables; in the studies checked, an unresolved V gene covers under half of the shortfall, and the cause of the remainder is unknown. For this sample there are approximately 23,000 clones; approximately 90% appear just once. Jointly, the top ten make up more than 9.5% of the sample. The junction shows trimming of 0 bases on V and 4 bases on J, plus 9 bases between the germline ends. The CDR3 starts with the cysteine, ends with the phenylalanine, and has 14 residues. The entry retains the CDR3 DNA only, 42 bases that are in frame from base 1. In the germline V gene, CDR1 corresponds to SGHAT and CDR2 to FQNNGV.

Comment on this clone: Which antigen it targets is not known. No much larger clone exists at a distance of one base, and base qualities are not known.

The source was peripheral blood, collected from a patient treated with proton-based radiotherapy. The chain employs TRBV11-2 and TRBJ1-2; a confident D gene designation cannot be given. The source of this sequence is a man at least 80 years old with esophageal cancer. The DNA is as follows: TGTGCCAGCAGCTTAGATCGCGAAATCTATGGCTACACCTTC. This sequence encodes CASSLDREIYGYTF.